This T cell receptor (beta chain) appears in the sequencing data of a study of T cells in Graves' hyperthyroidism and ophthalmopathy. Study outcomes and limitations: In validation, the model predicted ophthalmopathy. These predictions came a median about 6.8 months before onset. Among thyroid clonotypes expanded above 0.001, most also appeared in blood.

This clonotype was observed many times. What it recognizes is unknown. Germline V lookup: CDR1 MNHEY, CDR2 SVGEGT. Trimming removed 0 bases from V and 4 bases from J; junction bases left unmatched: 13. The CDR3 runs to 19 residues. The investigators amplified TCR beta CDR3 regions from RNA transcripts. Primed by the HTBI set, a first-round RT-PCR was run on the TCR CDR3. TCRdb re-called the multiplex PCR reads through MiXCR, storing one row per CDR3 protein. This sample has 480,000 or so distinct CDR3 sequences, with approximately 15% found just once. V gene TRBV6-2 or TRBV6-3 combines with J gene TRBJ2-5; TRBD2 aligns across 11 bases. Sequencing was performed on blood. The sequence came from a woman between 18 and 29 years old with Graves' hyperthyroidism. The CDR3 reads CASSYSNLLLAGGGETQYF. The CDR3 DNA sequence: TGTGCCAGCAGTTACTCGAACTTGCTTCTAGCGGGAGGAGGAGAGACCCAGTACTTC.